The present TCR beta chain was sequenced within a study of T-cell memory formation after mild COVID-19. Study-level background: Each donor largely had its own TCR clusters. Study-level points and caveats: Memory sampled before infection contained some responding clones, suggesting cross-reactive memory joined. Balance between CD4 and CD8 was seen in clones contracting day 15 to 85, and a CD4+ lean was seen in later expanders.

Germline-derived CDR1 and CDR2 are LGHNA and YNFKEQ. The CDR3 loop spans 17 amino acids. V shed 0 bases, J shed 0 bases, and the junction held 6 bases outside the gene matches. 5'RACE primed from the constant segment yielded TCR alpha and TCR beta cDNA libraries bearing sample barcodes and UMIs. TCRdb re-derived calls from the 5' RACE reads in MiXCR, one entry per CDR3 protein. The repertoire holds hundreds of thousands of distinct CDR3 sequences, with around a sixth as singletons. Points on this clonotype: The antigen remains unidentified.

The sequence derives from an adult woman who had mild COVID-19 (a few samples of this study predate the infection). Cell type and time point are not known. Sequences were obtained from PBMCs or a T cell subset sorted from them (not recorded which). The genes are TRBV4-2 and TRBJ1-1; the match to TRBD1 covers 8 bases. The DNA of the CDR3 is TGTGCCAGCAGCCAAGATATCCCCAGGGGGCTGAACACTGAAGCTTTCTTT. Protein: CASSQDIPRGLNTEAFF.